Presented here are 32 T cell receptor beta chains from one specimen sequenced in a study of blood T cell repertoires in COVID-19. The data were produced by immunoSEQ multiplex PCR, yet TCRdb's version contains in-frame clones alone and is incomplete. The sample lists fewer than 150,000 clones, 70% to 85% occurring once. Material for sequencing was peripheral blood. Receptors originate from a man aged 55 to 70 who had recovered from COVID-19.

This chain links TRBV5-8 with TRBJ2-5; 8 nucleotides agree with TRBD2. CDR1 is SGHTS, CDR2 YDEGEE, per germline. This CDR3 region has 14 residues. V shed 5 bases and J 4 bases; nucleotides not matched to a gene: 7. The CDR3, as DNA: TGTGCCAGCAGATCGAGCGGGAGACCAGAGACCCAGTACTTC. It translates to CASRSSGRPETQYF.

This clone showed up just once. The rearrangement uses TRBV4-1 and TRBJ1-1; D remains unclear. Per germline, CDR1 MGHRA and CDR2 YSYEKL. V lost 2 bases, J lost 0 bases, and 7 bases lay in between. This CDR3 has 14 residues. CDR3 nucleotides: TGCGCCAGCAGCCAATGGACTGTGAACACTGAAGCTTTCTTT. Protein product: CASSQWTVNTEAFF.

This rearrangement joins TRBV6-5 to TRBJ1-2; no firm D call. V lost 4 bases and J 4 bases, leaving 13 bases between the germline ends. The germline V gene encodes CDR1 MNHEY and CDR2 SVGAGI. This CDR3 spans 14 amino acids. The CDR3 coding sequence is TGTGCCAGCAGTTCGGCCCCAGGCCCCTATGGCTACACCTTC. Protein sequence: CASSSAPGPYGYTF.

The table lists this clone with a few counts. The chain links TRBV5-6 to TRBJ2-7, with D maybe TRBD1 (6 bases). Trimming removed 4 bases from V and 7 bases from J, with 24 bases in between. Looked up from germline, CDR1 is SGHDT and CDR2 is YYEEEE. The CDR3 contains 16 residues. CDR3 sequence (DNA): TGTGCCAGCAGCCTGGCAACAGGGATTGGAATGGCAGAGCAGTACTTC. Amino acids: CASSLATGIGMAEQYF.

V gene TRBV2 combines with J gene TRBJ1-6; 9 nucleotides agree with TRBD1. The germline CDR1 and CDR2 sequences are SNHLY and FYNNEI. Trimming cost V 4 bases and J 9 bases; bases outside gene matches: 7. There are 15 residues in the CDR3. The CDR3 DNA is TGTGCCAGCAGTGCTGAGGGACAGGGCAGTTCACCCCTCCACTTT. It translates to CASSAEGQGSSPLHF.

The chain couples TRBV28 to TRBJ1-4; 7 nucleotides match TRBD1. The V gene end was trimmed by 6 bases and the J gene end by 3 bases; junction bases not matched to a gene: 10. The germline CDR1 and CDR2 sequences are MDHEN and SYDVKM. CDR3 length: 16 residues. The CDR3 reads CASSPRQGSPNEKLFF. The CDR3 region has the DNA TGTGCCAGCAGCCCCAGACAGGGTAGCCCTAATGAAAAACTGTTTTTT.

The chain is built from TRBV5-1 and TRBJ2-1; 7 bases align to TRBD1. V shed 6 bases, J shed 1 base, and the junction held 7 bases outside the gene matches. Germline CDR1 reads SGHRS; CDR2 reads YFSETQ. This CDR3 has 15 residues. The CDR3, as DNA: TGCGCCAGCACCCTAGGGGGCTCGTCCTACAATGAGCAGTTCTTC. This translates into CASTLGGSSYNEQFF.

The chain recombines TRBV7-4 with TRBJ2-1; a possible D gene is TRBD2 (6 bases). This CDR3 region has 15 residues. The ends were cut back, 5 bases at V and 9 bases at J, with 20 bases in the middle. Germline V gives CDR1 SGHVT, CDR2 SQSDAQ. CDR3 sequence: CASSRGLRSEAEQFF. The CDR3, as DNA: TGTGCCAGCAGCCGGGGACTTAGATCTGAAGCTGAGCAGTTCTTC.

This clone was detected once. The CDR3 loop is CASSLRGLQETQYF. CDR3 nucleotide sequence: TGTGCCAGCAGCTTACGGGGACTACAAGAGACCCAGTACTTC. The genes are TRBV7-2 and TRBJ2-5; 7 nucleotides line up with TRBD2. CDR3 size: 14 residues. The junction had 2 bases not matched to a gene; V was cut back by 2 bases and J by 2 bases. Per the germline V gene, CDR1 is SGHTA and CDR2 is FQGNSA.

The V and J genes are TRBV29-1 and TRBJ1-1; perhaps TRBD1 as D (6 bases). CDR3 size: 13 residues. The germline gives CDR1 SQVTM, CDR2 ANQGSEA. Trimming cost V 8 bases and J 0 bases, with 13 bases left between them. CDR3 protein: CSFWTVMNTEAFF. In DNA form, the CDR3 reads TGCAGCTTTTGGACAGTCATGAACACTGAAGCTTTCTTT.

A word on this clone: The same CDR3 arises from other DNA sequences in this sample as well. The DNA of the CDR3 is TGCAGCGTTGGGGACAGGGGCGGGCAGCCCCAGCATTTT. It yields the protein CSVGDRGGQPQHF. The genes are TRBV29-1 and TRBJ1-5, with 10 bases that match TRBD1. This CDR3 comprises 13 residues. V was clipped by 4 bases and J by 7 bases; unmatched bases: 4. The germline CDR1 and CDR2 sequences are SQVTM and ANQGSEA.

The chain joins TRBV6-1 to TRBJ1-5; TRBD1 is a possible D gene (5 bases). V lost 1 base and J lost 2, with 6 bases in between. Germline assignment: CDR1 MNHNS and CDR2 SASEGT. The CDR3 is made up of 14 amino acids. CDR3 region: CASSEGGGNQPQHF. The DNA of the CDR3 is TGTGCCAGCAGTGAAGGGGGCGGCAATCAGCCCCAGCATTTT.

This clone was picked up a small number of times. This sequence joins TRBV19 and TRBJ2-1, with D uncertain. CDR3 length equals 11 residues. From germline, CDR1 is LNHDA and CDR2 SQIVND (reference sequence). V lost 6 bases and J lost 7, with 7 bases in between. In nucleotides, the CDR3 is TGTGCCAGTAGCGCGTGGAATGAGCAGTTCTTC. Its translation is CASSAWNEQFF.

The chain joins TRBV6-5 to TRBJ2-1; a weak D match, TRBD2 (5 bases). The CDR3 sequence is 14 residues long. V was pared by 8 bases and J by 4 bases, with 15 bases between. The germline CDR1 and CDR2 sequences are MNHEY and SVGAGI. The CDR3 loop is CASERETGYNEQFF. The DNA of the CDR3 is TGTGCCAGCGAGAGGGAGACGGGATACAATGAGCAGTTCTTC.

This clone was detected once. The chain employs TRBV27 and TRBJ1-1; the D gene is possibly TRBD1 (6 bases). CDR3 length: 14 residues. Germline V gene data show CDR1 as MNHEY and CDR2 as SMNVEV (reference sequence). The V end was cut by 4 bases, the J end by 4 bases, with 13 bases between. The CDR3 spells CASSSGQRGTEAFF. DNA of the CDR3: TGTGCCAGCAGTTCTGGACAGCGGGGCACTGAAGCTTTCTTT.

The chain recombines TRBV7-9 with TRBJ2-2; 13 bases fit TRBD2. The length of the CDR3 is 14 residues. Germline V lookup: CDR1 SEHNR, CDR2 FQNEAQ (reference sequence). V shed 3 bases and J 10 bases; nucleotides not matched to a gene: 2. CDR3: CASSFGLAGEELFF. CDR3 DNA: TGTGCCAGCAGCTTTGGACTAGCGGGAGAGGAGCTGTTTTTT.

The rearrangement links TRBV28 to TRBJ1-5, with 8 bases fitting TRBD1. V was pared by 8 bases and J by 0 bases, with 3 bases of the junction left unmatched. The CDR3 consists of 14 residues. CDR1 and CDR2 (germline): MDHEN, SYDVKM. The CDR3 is CASQGADSNQPQHF. The CDR3 coding sequence is TGTGCCAGCCAGGGGGCTGATAGCAATCAGCCCCAGCATTTT.

The rearrangement links TRBV5-1 to TRBJ2-5, with 9 bases aligning to TRBD2. The germline V gene encodes CDR1 SGHRS and CDR2 YFSETQ. Unmatched junction bases numbered 13, after V lost 3 bases and J lost 4 bases. This CDR3 region has 17 residues. CDR3 protein: CASSWSSGLAQRETQYF. The CDR3 nucleotides read TGCGCCAGCAGCTGGAGCTCCGGACTAGCGCAGAGAGAGACCCAGTACTTC. Looking up the rest from reference TRBV5-1 and TRBJ2-5 gives the full variable domain: KAGVTQTPRYLIKTRGQQVTLSCSPISGHRSVSWYQQTPGQGLQFLFEYFSETQRNKGNFPGRFSGRQFSNSRSEMNVSTLELGDSALYLCASSWSSGLAQRETQYFGPGTRLLVL.

J is TRBJ1-4 and V is TRBV4-3; no clear D gene. The CDR3 runs 14 residues. Germline V gene lookup returns CDR1 LGHNA and CDR2 YSLEER. With 0 bases removed from V and 13 bases from J, the gap between germline ends came to 15 bases. The CDR3 DNA is TGCGCCAGCAGCCAAGAAGCGGAACGGACGGCACTGTTTTTT. It encodes CASSQEAERTALFF.

The rearrangement links TRBV7-3 to TRBJ1-3, with 9 bases that match TRBD1. The CDR3 consists of 15 residues. Germline CDR1 reads SGHTA; CDR2 reads FQGTGA. V shed 5 bases, J shed 4 bases, and the junction held 6 bases outside the gene matches. The CDR3, as DNA: TGTGCCAGCAGCCCCCGGACAGGGGCGGGAAACACCATATATTTT. The encoded protein is CASSPRTGAGNTIYF.

This chain links TRBV2 with TRBJ2-1; tentative D call: TRBD2 (6 bases). Germline V gene data show CDR1 as SNHLY and CDR2 as FYNNEI. This CDR3 region has 13 residues. Trimming took off 9 bases at V and 0 bases at J, with 9 bases between the two ends. CDR3: CARGDFSYNEQFF. CDR3 DNA: TGTGCCAGGGGGGACTTCTCCTACAATGAGCAGTTCTTC.

This clone was seen at least ten times. The V gene is TRBV7-2, the J gene TRBJ2-3; possible D gene TRBD1, 5 bases. Germline lookup yields CDR1 SGHTA and CDR2 FQGNSA. This CDR3 has 16 amino acids. Trimming left V 1 base short and J 2 bases short, with 13 bases between. The CDR3 coding sequence is TGTGCCAGCAGCTTAGAAGGGGCAGGGCACACAGATACGCAGTATTTT. Protein: CASSLEGAGHTDTQYF.

V is TRBV14 and J is TRBJ2-3; perhaps TRBD2 as D (6 bases). The CDR3 consists of 14 residues. Germline V gives CDR1 SGHDN, CDR2 FVKESK. V lost 0 bases and J 4 bases, leaving 8 bases between the germline ends. CDR3 residues: CASSQEWGADTQYF. The DNA of the CDR3 is TGTGCCAGCAGCCAAGAATGGGGGGCAGATACGCAGTATTTT.

DNA for the CDR3: TGTGCCAGTAGTACCCTCCTAGCGGGAGGGATCGGTGAGCAGTTCTTC. As protein: CASSTLLAGGIGEQFF. The V call is TRBV19, the J call TRBJ2-1; 12 bases map to TRBD2. There are 16 residues in the CDR3. CDR1 is LNHDA and CDR2 is SQIVND in the germline V gene (reference sequence). V shed 4 bases and J 9 bases; nucleotides not matched to a gene: 10.

The genes are TRBV5-1 and TRBJ1-6, with TRBD1 identical over 7 bases. The V segment lost 2 bases and the J segment 6 bases; nucleotides outside the gene matches: 11. Germline V lookup: CDR1 SGHRS, CDR2 YFSETQ. The CDR3 extends over 17 amino acids. The CDR3: CASSLDPGQASNSPLHF. The CDR3 DNA follows: TGCGCCAGCAGCTTAGACCCTGGACAGGCCTCTAATTCACCCCTCCACTTT.

The rearrangement links TRBV11-2 to TRBJ2-2; a possible D gene is TRBD1 (6 bases). Trimming removed 5 bases from V and 4 bases from J, with 14 bases in between. The CDR3 runs to 15 residues. Germline CDR1 and CDR2: SGHAT and FQNNGV. CDR3 region: CASSPIQGSTGELFF. The CDR3 coding sequence is TGTGCCAGCAGCCCCATCCAGGGGAGCACCGGGGAGCTGTTTTTT.

The chain is built from TRBV19 and TRBJ2-1; D is uncertain. The CDR3 sequence is 15 residues long. The V and J ends lost 6 bases and 7 bases respectively, with 19 bases between them. Germline V gene lookup returns CDR1 LNHDA and CDR2 SQIVND (reference sequence). CDR3 bases: TGTGCCAGTAGCCCCGCGGAGTCCCTCGGGAATGAGCAGTTCTTC. Translating it yields CASSPAESLGNEQFF.

The chain combines TRBV5-8 with TRBJ1-2; 7 bases fit TRBD1. The CDR3 sequence is 15 residues long. Trimming cost V 4 bases and J 5 bases; bases outside gene matches: 11. Germline lookup yields CDR1 SGHTS and CDR2 YDEGEE. The CDR3 is CASSPSATGTYGYTF. DNA for the CDR3: TGTGCCAGCAGCCCCTCAGCGACAGGGACTTATGGCTACACCTTC. The full variable domain, rest sourced from reference TRBV5-8 and TRBJ1-2, is EAGVTQSPTHLIKTRGQQATLRCSPISGHTSVYWYQQALGLGLQFLLWYDEGEERNRGNFPPRFSGRQFPNYSSELNVNALELEDSALYLCASSPSATGTYGYTFGSGTRLTVV.

The chain carries TRBV7-3 and TRBJ2-2; no reliable D call. CDR1 is SGHTA and CDR2 is FQGTGA in the germline V gene. V was cut by 4 bases and J by 2 bases, with 8 bases left in between. CDR3 size: 14 residues. CDR3 region: CASSSTTNTGELFF. CDR3 DNA sequence: TGTGCCAGCAGCTCGACAACAAACACCGGGGAGCTGTTTTTT.

The rearrangement uses TRBV7-2 and TRBJ2-1; 12 nucleotides align to TRBD2. This CDR3 is built from 15 residues. Germline trimming cut 5 bases from V and 6 bases from J; bases unmatched to any gene: 5. CDR1 and CDR2 from the germline V gene are SGHTA and FQGNSA. In DNA, the CDR3 is TGTGCCAGCAGCCCCCTGGGACTAGCGGGCAATGAGCAGTTCTTC. It encodes CASSPLGLAGNEQFF. Full variable domain (remainder filled in from reference TRBV7-2 and TRBJ2-1): GAGVSQSPSNKVTEKGKDVELRCDPISGHTALYWYRQSLGQGLEFLIYFQGNSAPDKSGLPSDRFSAERTGGSVSTLTIQRTQQEDSAVYLCASSPLGLAGNEQFFGPGTRLTVL.

Only one count was recorded for this clone. CDR3 DNA sequence: TGTGCCAGCTCACAGTCGACAGTAGGAAATCAGCCCCAGCATTTT. This codes for CASSQSTVGNQPQHF. The chain employs TRBV18 and TRBJ1-5, with D perhaps TRBD1 (5 bases). Germline loops: CDR1 KGHSH, CDR2 LQKENI. V was pared by 4 bases and J by 4 bases, with 14 bases between. CDR3 size: 15 residues.

The genes are TRBV7-2 and TRBJ2-3; 7 bases fit TRBD1. The V segment lost 5 bases and the J segment 2 bases; nucleotides outside the gene matches: 10. Germline CDR1 is SGHTA and CDR2 is FQGNSA. There are 16 residues in the CDR3. This CDR3 reads CASSEGQWETTDTQYF. The CDR3 nucleotides read TGTGCCAGCAGCGAGGGACAGTGGGAAACCACAGATACGCAGTATTTT.